This T cell receptor (beta chain) appears in the sequencing data of a study of cytomegalovirus exposure and HLA in healthy donors. Study background: Out of roughly 170 million T cells, an earlier analysis found 117 million unique TCR beta sequences in total.

60 Vbeta and 13 Jbeta primers were used in PCR. Profiled with immunoSEQ multiplex PCR; TCRdb holds only in-frame clones, not every one. Among approximately 190,000 clones listed, 82% were seen once. The CDR3 is 16 residues long. In germline, CDR1 is SGHTA, CDR2 FQGNSA. The ends were cut back, 0 bases at V and 1 base at J, with 12 bases in the middle. This receptor was taken from a woman in her late teens or twenties in good health and CMV-seronegative. The material sequenced was PBMCs. The J gene is TRBJ2-5, the V gene TRBV7-2, with D possibly TRBD2 on 5 matching bases. Here the CDR3 reads CASSLAKWRAQETQYF. For the CDR3, the DNA is TGTGCCAGCAGCTTAGCGAAGTGGCGGGCCCAAGAGACCCAGTACTTC. Looking up the rest from reference TRBV7-2 and TRBJ2-5 gives the full variable domain: GAGVSQSPSNKVTEKGKDVELRCDPISGHTALYWYRQSLGQGLEFLIYFQGNSAPDKSGLPSDRFSAERTGGSVSTLTIQRTQQEDSAVYLCASSLAKWRAQETQYFGPGTRLLVL.